This T cell receptor beta chain was sequenced during a study of OX40 agonist ivuxolimab in advanced cancers. The wider study: Hepatocellular carcinoma, melanoma, renal cell or head and neck cancer occurred in dose-escalation patients. Study findings and constraints: Not determined was the antigen specificity of the expanded peripheral T cells.

Clones were sequenced by immunoSEQ multiplex PCR, and TCRdb holds only the in-frame ones, with some missing. The data contain 75,000 to 90,000 clones, approximately 85% of them singletons. The germline CDR1 and CDR2 sequences are MNHEY and SMNVEV (reference sequence). This CDR3 has 19 residues. V gave up 3 bases and J gave up 5 bases; unmatched junction bases: 19. In this sample, this clone turned up once. Antigen unknown. V and J are TRBV27 and TRBJ2-7; TRBD2 matches 10 bases. The TCR was taken from an adult with an advanced solid tumor such as melanoma, head and neck, liver or kidney cancer. This material consisted of CD4+ or CD8+ T cells sorted from blood, taken in a trial of the OX40 agonist ivuxolimab. This CDR3 is CASSFLTDLRSGGANEQYF. As DNA, the CDR3 is TGTGCCAGCAGTTTCCTAACCGACCTTAGAAGCGGGGGGGCCAACGAGCAGTACTTC.